Shown below are 9 T cell receptor beta chains from a single sample sequenced in a study of blood T cell repertoires in COVID-19. Clones were read by immunoSEQ multiplex PCR, and TCRdb kept only the in-frame ones, dropping some. The sample consists of roughly 140,000 clones, 80% to 90% of them appearing once. Sequencing was performed on peripheral blood. These receptors all stem from a woman aged 55 to 70 with COVID-19, enrolled during active disease.

In DNA form, the CDR3 reads TGTGCCAGCAGCCTTACAGGACCTACGAGCACAGATACGCAGTATTTT. Protein: CASSLTGPTSTDTQYF. The chain couples TRBV7-8 to TRBJ2-3, with D possibly being TRBD1 (5 bases). This CDR3 has 16 amino acids. V dropped 5 bases and J dropped 0 bases, with 15 bases sitting between them. Germline CDR1 reads SGHVS; CDR2 reads FQNEAQ.

The chain employs TRBV9 and TRBJ1-6; TRBD1 agrees at 8 bases. Germline V gene lookup returns CDR1 SGDLS and CDR2 YYNGEE. The CDR3 runs 16 residues. The ends lost 0 bases at V and 7 bases at J; junction bases unmatched: 6. CDR3 in DNA: TGTGCCAGCAGCGTAGATCCAGGGGGCGAGAATTCACCCCTCCACTTT. As protein: CASSVDPGGENSPLHF.

In DNA, the CDR3 is TGCGCCAGCAGTGAGTTCGGACTAGCGGCGGAGACCCAGTACTTC. This sequence encodes CASSEFGLAAETQYF. The chain recombines TRBV10-2 with TRBJ2-5; 10 bases agree with TRBD2. Per the germline V gene, CDR1 is WSHSY and CDR2 is SAAADI. J lost 5 bases, V lost 1 base, and 4 bases had no gene match. The CDR3 totals 15 residues.

This clone was observed once. The chain has TRBV7-2 and TRBJ2-7, with TRBD1 matching over 10 bases. With V trimmed by 5 bases and J by 4 bases, 5 bases remained unmatched. The V gene's germline CDR1 is SGHTA and CDR2 FQGNSA. The CDR3 length is 14 residues. In DNA form, the CDR3 reads TGTGCCAGCAGCCCGGGACAGGGGTTTTACGAGCAGTACTTC. It specifies CASSPGQGFYEQYF.

The chain employs TRBV28 and TRBJ1-1; D is possibly TRBD1 (5 bases). The CDR3 length is 14 residues. Per germline, CDR1 MDHEN and CDR2 SYDVKM. The V gene lost 3 bases and the J gene lost 6 bases, with 14 bases spanning the gap. Written as DNA, the CDR3 is TGTGCCAGCAGTTTCTCCCGGGGGGTCGCTGAAGCTTTCTTT. Protein: CASSFSRGVAEAFF.

This clone was recorded once. The chain employs TRBV4-3 and TRBJ1-1; 11 positions agree with TRBD1. The CDR3 has 18 amino acids. The V gene end was trimmed by 0 bases and the J gene end by 3 bases; junction bases not matched to a gene: 9. From germline, CDR1 is LGHNA and CDR2 YSLEER. Here the CDR3 reads CASSQDTDRGQIYTEAFF. The CDR3 DNA reads as TGCGCCAGCAGCCAAGATACGGACAGGGGGCAAATCTACACTGAAGCTTTCTTT.

This rearrangement joins TRBV3-1 (or the pseudogene TRBV3-2) to TRBJ1-1, with D possibly matching TRBD1 (6 bases). Trimming removed 6 bases at V and 0 bases at J, with 11 bases between. CDR1 LGHDT and CDR2 YNNKEL come from the germline V gene (reference sequence). The CDR3 runs to 14 residues. CDR3 DNA sequence: TGTGCCAGCAGTTTTGGACAGTTGAACACTGAAGCTTTCTTT. Translating gives CASSFGQLNTEAFF.

This clone came up a few times. The chain is built from TRBV15 and TRBJ2-5; unclear D gene. CDR3 length: 13 residues. V was shortened by 3 bases and J by 4 bases, with 9 bases between the two germline ends. CDR1 and CDR2 from the germline V gene are LNHNV and YYDKDF (reference sequence). The CDR3 DNA follows: TGTGCCACCAGCAGGACATTGGTAGAGACCCAGTACTTC. Translating gives CATSRTLVETQYF.

This clone was recorded a few times. The genes are TRBV4-1 and TRBJ2-3; 9 bases line up with TRBD2. The CDR3 covers 16 residues. The V and J ends lost 3 bases and 2 bases, in that order; junction bases with no gene match: 6. Germline CDR1 reads MGHRA; CDR2 reads YSYEKL. CDR3: CASSQGTSGYTDTQYF. The CDR3 DNA follows: TGCGCCAGCAGCCAGGGCACTAGCGGGTACACAGATACGCAGTATTTT.